The 4 T cell receptor beta chains below were found in one sample sequenced in a study of T cell changes during pregnancy in multiple sclerosis. Data came from immunoSEQ multiplex PCR; TCRdb stores just in-frame clones and leaves some out. Of around 99,000 clones listed, 80% to 95% are singletons. The sample was peripheral blood, taken in the first trimester of pregnancy. These TCRs come from a female donor with multiple sclerosis, enrolled in a pregnancy study.

The V gene is TRBV21-1, the J gene TRBJ2-5; the D call of TRBD2 is as the table states it, not checked on the DNA. TRBV21-1 is termed a pseudogene. This CDR3 region has 14 residues. CDR3 residues: CASSEREGLETQYF. In DNA form, the CDR3 reads TGTGCCAGCAGCGAGCGGGAGGGCCTGGAGACCCAGTACTTC.

The chain recombines TRBV7-9 with TRBJ1-3, with D tentatively TRBD1 (5 bases). The V and J ends lost 2 bases and 3 bases respectively, with 11 bases between them. This CDR3 has 15 residues. The germline gives CDR1 SEHNR, CDR2 FQNEAQ (reference sequence). The CDR3: CASSLTGDSGNTIYF. The DNA of the CDR3 is TGTGCCAGCAGCTTAACAGGCGATAGTGGAAACACCATATATTTT. The variable domain in full, completed from reference TRBV7-9 and TRBJ1-3, reads DTGVSQNPRHKITKRGQNVTFRCDPISEHNRLYWYRQTLGQGPEFLTYFQNEAQLEKSRLLSDRFSAERPKGSFSTLEIQRTEQGDSAMYLCASSLTGDSGNTIYFGEGSWLTVV.

This clone was seen only once. The gene calls are TRBV14 and TRBJ2-5, with 10 bases lining up with TRBD1. The V gene end was trimmed by 2 bases and the J gene end by 3 bases; junction bases not matched to a gene: 3. This CDR3 has 15 residues. Germline values: CDR1 SGHDN, CDR2 FVKESK. The CDR3 is CASSQRTGGKETQYF. The CDR3 nucleotides read TGTGCCAGCAGCCAACGGACAGGGGGAAAAGAGACCCAGTACTTC.

The J gene is TRBJ2-1, the V gene TRBV21-1; the DNA was not compared with TRBD2, the D call given in the table. TRBV21-1 is annotated as a pseudogene. The CDR3 loop spans 17 amino acids. The CDR3 bases are TGTGCCAGCAGCAAAGTTCAGCCTAGCGGGAGTGTAGATGAGCAGTTCTTC. Its protein product is CASSKVQPSGSVDEQFF.